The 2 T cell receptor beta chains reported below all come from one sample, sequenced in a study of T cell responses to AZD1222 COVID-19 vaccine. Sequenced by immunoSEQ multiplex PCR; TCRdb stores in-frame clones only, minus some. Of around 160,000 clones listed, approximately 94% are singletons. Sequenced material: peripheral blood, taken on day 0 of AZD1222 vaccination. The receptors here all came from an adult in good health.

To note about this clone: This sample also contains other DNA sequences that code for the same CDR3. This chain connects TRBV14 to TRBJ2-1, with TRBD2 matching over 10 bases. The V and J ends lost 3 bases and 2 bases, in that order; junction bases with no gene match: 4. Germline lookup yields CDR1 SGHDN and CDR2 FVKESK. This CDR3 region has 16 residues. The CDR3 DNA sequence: TGTGCCAGCAGCCAGGGAACTAGCGGGACCTACAATGAGCAGTTCTTC. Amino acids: CASSQGTSGTYNEQFF.

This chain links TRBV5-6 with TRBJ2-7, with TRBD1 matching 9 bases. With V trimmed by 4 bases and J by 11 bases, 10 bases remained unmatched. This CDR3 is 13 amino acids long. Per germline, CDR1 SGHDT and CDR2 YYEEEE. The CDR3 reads CASSHRDRDKEYF. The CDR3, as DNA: TGTGCCAGCAGCCACCGGGACAGGGATAAGGAGTACTTC.